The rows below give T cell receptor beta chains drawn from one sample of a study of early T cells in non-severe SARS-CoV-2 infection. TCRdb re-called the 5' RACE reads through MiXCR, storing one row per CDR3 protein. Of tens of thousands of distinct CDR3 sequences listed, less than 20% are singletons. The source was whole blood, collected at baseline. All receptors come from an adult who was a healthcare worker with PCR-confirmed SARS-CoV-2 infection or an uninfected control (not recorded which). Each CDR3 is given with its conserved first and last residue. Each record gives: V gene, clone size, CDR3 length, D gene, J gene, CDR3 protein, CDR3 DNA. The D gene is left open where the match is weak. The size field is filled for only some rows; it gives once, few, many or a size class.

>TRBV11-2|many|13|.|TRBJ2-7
CASSLGQTYEQYF
TGTGCCAGCAGCTTAGGGCAGACCTACGAGCAGTACTTC
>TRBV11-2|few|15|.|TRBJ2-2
CASSRQGQWSGELFF
TGTGCCAGCAGCCGGCAAGGACAGTGGTCCGGGGAGCTGTTTTTT
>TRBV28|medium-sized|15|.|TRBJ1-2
CASRAEGGASYGYTF
TGTGCCAGCAGGGCCGAGGGGGGGGCGAGCTATGGCTACACCTTC
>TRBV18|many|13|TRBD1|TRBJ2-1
CASKTGPRNEQFF
TGTGCCAGCAAGACAGGGCCTCGCAATGAGCAGTTCTTC
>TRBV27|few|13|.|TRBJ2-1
CASSDVNFNEQFF
TGTGCCAGCAGTGACGTCAATTTCAATGAGCAGTTCTTC
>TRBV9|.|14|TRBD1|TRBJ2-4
CASSVGGQGNIQYF
TGTGCCAGCAGCGTAGGGGGACAGGGCAACATTCAGTACTTC
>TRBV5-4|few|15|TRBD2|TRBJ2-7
CASSRRTSGPYEQYF
TGTGCCAGCAGCCGACGGACTAGCGGACCTTACGAGCAGTACTTC
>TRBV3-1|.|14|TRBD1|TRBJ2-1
CASSQGRQGARQFF
TGTGCCAGCAGCCAAGGCCGGCAGGGGGCTCGGCAGTTCTTC
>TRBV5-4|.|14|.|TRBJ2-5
CASSPTTGQETQYF
TGTGCCAGCAGCCCAACGACAGGCCAAGAGACCCAGTACTTC
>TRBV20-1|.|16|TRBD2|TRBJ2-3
CSARDLLAGSTDTQYF
TGCAGTGCTAGAGATCTCCTAGCGGGAAGCACAGATACGCAGTATTTT
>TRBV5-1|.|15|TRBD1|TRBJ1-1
CASSLVTGGHTEAFF
TGCGCCAGCAGCTTGGTGACAGGGGGCCACACTGAAGCTTTCTTT
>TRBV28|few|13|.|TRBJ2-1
CASSPSEYNEQFF
TGTGCCAGCAGTCCCTCCGAGTACAATGAGCAGTTCTTC
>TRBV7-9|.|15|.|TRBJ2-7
CASSLGNGGTYEQYF
TGTGCCAGCAGCTTAGGAAACGGGGGAACCTACGAGCAGTACTTC
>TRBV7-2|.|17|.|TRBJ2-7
CASSLGGLGGARREQYF
TGTGCCAGCAGCTTAGGAGGGCTGGGGGGCGCGAGGCGAGAGCAGTACTTC
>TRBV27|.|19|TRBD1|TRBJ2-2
CASRRGRATGGFDTGELFF
TGTGCCAGCAGACGAGGCCGAGCGACAGGGGGATTTGACACCGGGGAGCTGTTTTTT